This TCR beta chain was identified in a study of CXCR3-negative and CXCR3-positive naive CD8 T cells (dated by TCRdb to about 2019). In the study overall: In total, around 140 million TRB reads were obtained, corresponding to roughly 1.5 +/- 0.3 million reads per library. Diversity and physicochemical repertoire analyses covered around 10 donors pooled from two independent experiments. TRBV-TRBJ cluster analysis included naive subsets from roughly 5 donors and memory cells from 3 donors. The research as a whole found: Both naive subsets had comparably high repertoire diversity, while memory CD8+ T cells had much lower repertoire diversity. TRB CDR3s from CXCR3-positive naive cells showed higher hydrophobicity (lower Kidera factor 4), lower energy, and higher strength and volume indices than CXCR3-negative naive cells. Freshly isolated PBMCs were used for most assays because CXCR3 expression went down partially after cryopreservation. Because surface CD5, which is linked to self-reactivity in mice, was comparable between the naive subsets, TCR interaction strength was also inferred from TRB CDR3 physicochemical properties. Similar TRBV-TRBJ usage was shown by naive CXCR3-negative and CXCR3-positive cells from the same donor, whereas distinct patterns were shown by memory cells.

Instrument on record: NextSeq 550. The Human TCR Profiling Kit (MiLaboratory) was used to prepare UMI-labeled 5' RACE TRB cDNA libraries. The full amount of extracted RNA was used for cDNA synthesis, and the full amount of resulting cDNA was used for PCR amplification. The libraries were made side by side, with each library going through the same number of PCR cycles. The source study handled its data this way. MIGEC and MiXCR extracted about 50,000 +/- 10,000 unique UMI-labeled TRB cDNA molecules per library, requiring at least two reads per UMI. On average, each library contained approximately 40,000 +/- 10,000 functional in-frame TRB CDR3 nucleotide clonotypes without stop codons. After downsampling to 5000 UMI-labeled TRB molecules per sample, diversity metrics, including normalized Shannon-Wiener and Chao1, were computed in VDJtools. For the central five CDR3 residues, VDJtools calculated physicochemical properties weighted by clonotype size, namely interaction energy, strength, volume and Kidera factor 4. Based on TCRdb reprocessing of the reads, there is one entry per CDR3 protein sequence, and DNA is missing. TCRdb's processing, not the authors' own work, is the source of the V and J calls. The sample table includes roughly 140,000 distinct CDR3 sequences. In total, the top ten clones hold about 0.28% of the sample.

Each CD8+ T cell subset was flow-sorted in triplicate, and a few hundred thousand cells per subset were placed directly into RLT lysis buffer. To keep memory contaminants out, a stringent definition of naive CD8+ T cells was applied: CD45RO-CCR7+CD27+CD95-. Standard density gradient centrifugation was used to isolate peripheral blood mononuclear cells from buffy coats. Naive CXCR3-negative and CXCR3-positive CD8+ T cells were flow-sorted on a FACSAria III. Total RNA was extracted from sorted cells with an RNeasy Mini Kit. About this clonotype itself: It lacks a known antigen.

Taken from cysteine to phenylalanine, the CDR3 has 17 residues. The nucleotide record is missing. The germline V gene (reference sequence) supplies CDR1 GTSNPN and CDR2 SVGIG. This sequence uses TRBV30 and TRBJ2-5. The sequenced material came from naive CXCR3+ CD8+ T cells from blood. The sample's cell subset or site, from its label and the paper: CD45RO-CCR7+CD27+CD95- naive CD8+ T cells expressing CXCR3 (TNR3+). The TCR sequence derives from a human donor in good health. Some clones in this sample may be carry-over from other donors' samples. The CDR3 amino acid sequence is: CAWSLESETAVQETQYF.